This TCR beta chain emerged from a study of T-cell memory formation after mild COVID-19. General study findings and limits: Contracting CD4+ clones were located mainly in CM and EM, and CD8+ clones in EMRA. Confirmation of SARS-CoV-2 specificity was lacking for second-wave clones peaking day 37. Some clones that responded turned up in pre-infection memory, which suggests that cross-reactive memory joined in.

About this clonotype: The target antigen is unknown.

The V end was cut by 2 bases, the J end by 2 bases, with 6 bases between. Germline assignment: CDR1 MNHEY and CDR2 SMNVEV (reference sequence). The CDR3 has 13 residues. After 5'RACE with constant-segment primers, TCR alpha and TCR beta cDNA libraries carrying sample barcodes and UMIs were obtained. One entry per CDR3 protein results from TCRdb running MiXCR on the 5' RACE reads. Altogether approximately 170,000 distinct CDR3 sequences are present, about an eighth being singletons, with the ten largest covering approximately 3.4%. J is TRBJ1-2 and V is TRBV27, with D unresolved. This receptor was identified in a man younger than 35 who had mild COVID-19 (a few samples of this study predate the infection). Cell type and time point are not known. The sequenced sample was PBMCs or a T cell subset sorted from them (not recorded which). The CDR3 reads CASSLTPNYGYTF. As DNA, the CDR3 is TGTGCCAGCAGTTTAACACCAAACTATGGCTACACCTTC.